These T cell receptor beta chains were read from a single sample in a study of vaccination effects on CD4 cells after COVID-19. Clones were sequenced by immunoSEQ multiplex PCR, and TCRdb holds only the in-frame ones, with some missing. Here the sample spans some 24,000 clones, more than 60% being singletons. No cognate antigen is known for these TCRs. Sequenced material: CD4+ T cells from PBMCs cultured with HCoV-NL63 spike peptides, taken after COVID-19 vaccination. These receptors were taken from a human donor who received a COVID-19 vaccine. Both conserved end residues are part of each CDR3. D genes are given only for firm matches. Some rows mark clone size as missing; the rest say once, few, many or name a class of expanded clone.

D gene	clone size	J gene	V gene	CDR3 DNA	CDR3 protein
TRBD2	.	TRBJ2-6	TRBV5-1	TGCGCCAGCCAAGCGGGGGGGGACGGTAGGTCTGGGGCCAACGTCCTGACTTTC	CASQAGGDGRSGANVLTF
TRBD1	.	TRBJ1-4	TRBV2	TGTGCCAGCAGTTCACAGGGGGCAACTAATGAAAAACTGTTTTTT	CASSSQGATNEKLFF
.	.	TRBJ1-6	TRBV9	TGTGCCAGCAGCGTCAGTCGGGGAAATTCACCCCTCCACTTT	CASSVSRGNSPLHF
.	few	TRBJ1-2	TRBV7-9	TGTGCCAGCAGCTTAGCGCAAGTCGCCTACAGGGACGGCTACACCTTC	CASSLAQVAYRDGYTF
TRBD1	.	TRBJ2-1	TRBV5-1	TGCGCCAGCAGCTCTGGACAGGTCCGCAATGAGCAGTTCTTC	CASSSGQVRNEQFF
TRBD1	.	TRBJ1-4	TRBV5-4	TGTGCCAGCAGCCGAGGGACAGGGGCTAATGAAAAACTGTTTTTT	CASSRGTGANEKLFF
.	.	TRBJ1-6	TRBV4-2	TGTGCCAGCAGCCAAGATCCGGCAGTTGGGAATTCACCCCTCCACTTT	CASSQDPAVGNSPLHF
.	.	TRBJ2-7	TRBV11-2	TGTGCCAGCAGCTTAAAACAGGGCAAGGACTACGAGCAGTACTTC	CASSLKQGKDYEQYF
.	.	TRBJ1-2	TRBV28	TGTGCCAGCAGACTTCACATGGGGTATGGCTACACCTTC	CASRLHMGYGYTF
TRBD2	.	TRBJ2-3	TRBV7-9	TGTGCCAGCAGCTTACCAACTAGCGTGAGGGATACGCAGTATTTT	CASSLPTSVRDTQYF
.	.	TRBJ2-1	TRBV6-4	TGTGCCAGCAGCCTGTCCTTCCAGGGACACCCTTACAATGAGCAGTTCTTC	CASSLSFQGHPYNEQFF
.	.	TRBJ1-4	TRBV7-9	TGTGCCAGCAGCTTAGGGGCGGAGGATGAAAAACTGTTTTTT	CASSLGAEDEKLFF
TRBD1	.	TRBJ1-3	TRBV7-9	TGTGCCAGCAGCGCGGACAGGGGGAGAGGTGGAAACACCATATATTTT	CASSADRGRGGNTIYF
TRBD2	.	TRBJ2-1	TRBV28	TGTGCCAGCAGACCTCCGGGGGGGGGTAATGAGCAGTTCTTC	CASRPPGGGNEQFF
TRBD1	.	TRBJ2-3	TRBV25-1	TGTGCCAGCAGTGAAATGGGGGACAGGCCCCCGAGGACAGATACGCAGTATTTT	CASSEMGDRPPRTDTQYF
.	.	TRBJ2-1	TRBV4-1	TGCGCCAGCAGCCAAGTGGGCTCCTTGGGGAGGCAGTTCTTC	CASSQVGSLGRQFF
TRBD1	.	TRBJ1-6	TRBV25-1	TGTGCCAGCAGTGAATCACACAGGGGAAATTCACCCCTCCACTTT	CASSESHRGNSPLHF
.	.	TRBJ2-7	TRBV29-1	TGCAGCGTTGTCGGGGACAACCCCTACGAGCAGTACTTC	CSVVGDNPYEQYF
.	.	TRBJ2-6	TRBV24-1	TGTGCCACCAGTTCGGGGTCCGGGGCTAACGTCCTGACTTTC	CATSSGSGANVLTF
TRBD1	.	TRBJ1-1	TRBV29-1	TGCAGCGTTGAAATAAGGGACAGGGGGACACTGAACGTCTTT	CSVEIRDRGTLNVF
.	.	TRBJ2-7	TRBV3-1/TRBV3-2	TGTGCCAGCAGCCAAGACTACGAGCAGTACTTC	CASSQDYEQYF
TRBD2	.	TRBJ2-3	TRBV3-1/TRBV3-2	TGTGCCAGCAGCCAAGAACGACTAGCGGGGACAGATACGCAGTATTTT	CASSQERLAGTDTQYF
TRBD2	.	TRBJ2-5	TRBV5-1	TGCGCCAGCAGCCCCCTGGGACTAGCGGAAGAGACCCAGTACTTC	CASSPLGLAEETQYF
.	.	TRBJ2-3	TRBV30	TGTGCCTGGAGTGTCCGCCTTTCCGCGGCAGATACGCAGTATTTT	CAWSVRLSAADTQYF
.	.	TRBJ2-7	TRBV23-1	TGCGCCAGCAGTCATTCTCAGGACACGCACGAGCAGTACTTC	CASSHSQDTHEQYF
TRBD2	.	TRBJ2-6	TRBV18	TGTGCCAGCTCACCAAATTGGGGGGGGTCCCGCTCTGGGGCCAACGTCCTGACTTTC	CASSPNWGGSRSGANVLTF
.	.	TRBJ1-2	TRBV29-1	TGCAGCGTATGGCACAGCTATGGCTACACCTTC	CSVWHSYGYTF
.	.	TRBJ1-4	TRBV19	TGTGCCAGGGAGATCATACGGCTGGATGAAAAACTGTTTTTT	CAREIIRLDEKLFF
.	few	TRBJ1-2	TRBV5-1	TGCGCCAGCAGCGATGGCCCGGGGGGCTACACCTTC	CASSDGPGGYTF
TRBD1	once	TRBJ2-7	TRBV6-5	TGTGCCAGCACCTCCGGGACAGGGGTAGGCGAGCAGTACTTC	CASTSGTGVGEQYF
.	.	TRBJ1-1	TRBV28	TGTGCCAGCAGTTTGGGCACGTCCCGGAACACTGAAGCTTTCTTT	CASSLGTSRNTEAFF
.	.	TRBJ1-2	TRBV28	TGTGCCAGCAGGACAGGCCTCAGGGGCTACACCTTC	CASRTGLRGYTF
TRBD1	.	TRBJ1-1	TRBV3-1/TRBV3-2	TGTGCCAGCAGCCCTAAAATGGGCCGTATTCTTACAGGGGGCACTGAAGCTTTCTTT	CASSPKMGRILTGGTEAFF
.	.	TRBJ2-2	TRBV5-8	TGTGCCAGCCCGATAATTATCCCGTCGGAAACCGGGGAGCTGTTTTTT	CASPIIIPSETGELFF
.	.	TRBJ1-1	TRBV28	TGTGCCAGCAGTTTAACCGGGACCCTCCTTGGGGCTTTCTTT	CASSLTGTLLGAFF
TRBD2	.	TRBJ2-3	TRBV19	TGTGCCAGTAGTGGGCTAGCGGACGTCACAGATACGCAGTATTTT	CASSGLADVTDTQYF
.	large	TRBJ1-2	TRBV5-1	TGCGCCAGCAGCTTGGCGCAGGGTTCCTATGGCTACACCTTC	CASSLAQGSYGYTF
TRBD2	.	TRBJ2-3	TRBV4-1	TGCGCCAGCAGCCGGAGCGGGGTGGGAACAGATACGCAGTATTTT	CASSRSGVGTDTQYF
.	few	TRBJ1-1	TRBV29-1	TGCAGCGCTGGGGTGGCTGAAGCTTTCTTT	CSAGVAEAFF
.	.	TRBJ2-1	TRBV5-1	TGCGCCAGCAGCTTGGGGCGGGGGCAGTTCTTC	CASSLGRGQFF
TRBD1	.	TRBJ1-2	TRBV28	TGTGCCAGCAGGGCGACAGGGGTCTCTGGCTACACCTTC	CASRATGVSGYTF